The 5 T cell receptor beta chains listed next were all sequenced from one sample in a study of blood T cell repertoires in COVID-19. Libraries were prepared by immunoSEQ multiplex PCR; TCRdb keeps only in-frame clonotypes and omits some of them. In the table there are 200,000 to 300,000 clones, roughly 86% of which are singletons. Sequencing was done on a sample of peripheral blood. The receptors originated from a woman aged 60-70 years with COVID-19, enrolled during active disease.

The chain is built from TRBV19 and TRBJ1-1; 8 bases map to TRBD1. CDR1 is LNHDA, CDR2 SQIVND, per germline (reference sequence). After removal of 8 bases from V and 4 bases from J, the junction contained 6 bases not matched to a gene. The CDR3 length is 13 residues. The CDR3 nucleotides are TGTGCCAGTTCGACAGGGGAAGGCACTGAAGCTTTCTTT. Translating gives CASSTGEGTEAFF. Together with reference TRBV19 and TRBJ1-1, the CDR3 gives the full variable domain: DGGITQSPKYLFRKEGQNVTLSCEQNLNHDAMYWYRQDPGQGLRLIYYSQIVNDFQKGDIAEGYSVSREKKESFPLTVTSAQKNPTAFYLCASSTGEGTEAFFGQGTRLTVV.

CDR3 protein: CASSHRAGYTF. CDR3 DNA sequence: TGTGCCAGCAGCCACAGGGCTGGCTACACCTTC. The J gene is TRBJ1-2, the V gene TRBV28; D perhaps matches TRBD1 (6 bases). This CDR3 spans 11 amino acids. Germline V lookup: CDR1 MDHEN, CDR2 SYDVKM. The ends were cut back, 6 bases at V and 7 bases at J, with 9 bases in the middle.

The chain has TRBV19 and TRBJ2-7; D possibly corresponds to TRBD2 (5 bases). Looked up from germline, CDR1 is LNHDA and CDR2 is SQIVND (reference sequence). Trimming removed 1 base from V and 2 bases from J, with 12 bases in between. The CDR3 runs 15 residues. Written as DNA, the CDR3 is TGTGCCAGTAGTATAGGCGGACTTGGTCCCTACGAGCAGTACTTC. Amino acid sequence: CASSIGGLGPYEQYF.

This chain connects TRBV28 to TRBJ1-2, with TRBD1 matching 8 bases. Germline CDR1 MDHEN, CDR2 SYDVKM. After removal of 4 bases from V and 3 bases from J, the junction contained 7 bases not matched to a gene. This CDR3 region has 15 residues. The DNA of the CDR3 is TGTGCCAGCAGTTCCTCAGGGGGCGGCTACTATGGCTACACCTTC. Translated: CASSSSGGGYYGYTF.

The table lists this clone with a count of one. This chain joins TRBV9 and TRBJ1-1, with TRBD1 matching over 8 bases. Germline CDR1 reads SGDLS; CDR2 reads YYNGEE. The CDR3 consists of 15 residues. V was clipped by 2 bases and J by 5 bases; unmatched bases: 8. The DNA for the CDR3 is TGTGCCAGCAGCGTGTCAGGGGGCGGCCAAACTGAAGCTTTCTTT. Translated, it gives CASSVSGGGQTEAFF.